This T cell receptor beta chain was recovered during a study of blood T cell repertoires in COVID-19. Study-level background: Researchers got acute and convalescent COVID-19 samples from the United States, Italy and Spain. Sample material is recorded as cDNA or gDNA derived from T cells, B-cell-depleted T cells, or PBMCs.

Germline V gives CDR1 LNHNV, CDR2 YYDKDF (reference sequence). The CDR3 extends over 16 amino acids. V gave up 3 bases and J gave up 10 bases, with 22 bases separating them. Two consecutive negative NP/OP PCR tests, clearance, or resolved symptoms defined Cohort 3 recovery. In the original processing: How many nucleated cells were present was estimated from reference gene primer amplification. The repertoire was sequenced with immunoSEQ multiplex PCR; TCRdb's copy has only in-frame clones and lacks some. For V, J and clone size, that table is used; D and trimming come from the DNA. The table lists hundreds of thousands of clones, around nine tenths of them singletons.

The TCR was taken from a woman in her forties who had recovered from COVID-19. What was sequenced was PBMCs or T cells enriched from blood (not recorded which). The chain employs TRBV15 and TRBJ2-1; D may be TRBD2 (6 bases). The CDR3 DNA reads as TGTGCCACCAGCAGCCGGGAAATGGGGGGAGCGAGGGAGCAGTTCTTC. Its protein product is CATSSREMGGAREQFF.